A single sample is the source of the 7 T cell receptor beta chains below, sequenced in a study of radiotherapy plus CTLA-4 blockade in lung cancer. Sequencing was performed with immunoSEQ multiplex PCR; in TCRdb, only in-frame clones are kept and a portion is missing. The sample consists of 40,000 to 50,000 clones, 73% of them appearing once. The sample in question was peripheral blood, obtained from a patient treated with radiotherapy plus ipilimumab. All receptors come from a human donor with non-small cell lung cancer who had a complete response to radiotherapy plus ipilimumab.

V gene TRBV5-6 combines with J gene TRBJ2-2; TRBD2 agrees at 11 bases. The CDR3 sequence is 17 residues long. The germline CDR1 and CDR2 sequences are SGHDT and YYEEEE. V dropped 0 bases and J dropped 1; count of bases not matched to a gene: 2. CDR3 residues: CASSLAGLAVNTGELFF. CDR3 nucleotides: TGTGCCAGCAGCTTGGCGGGACTAGCGGTGAACACCGGGGAGCTGTTTTTT.

The rearrangement uses TRBV27 and TRBJ2-1, with 7 bases matching TRBD2. Germline assignment: CDR1 MNHEY and CDR2 SMNVEV (reference sequence). The CDR3 length is 16 residues. V dropped 5 bases and J dropped 4; count of bases not matched to a gene: 11. In nucleotides, the CDR3 is TGTGCCAGCAGTCAATCGTCTAGCGGCCTATACAATGAGCAGTTCTTC. It specifies CASSQSSSGLYNEQFF.

The chain joins TRBV5-4 to TRBJ1-2; 11 nucleotides line up with TRBD1. CDR3 length equals 15 residues. The germline V gene has CDR1 SGHNT and CDR2 YYREEE (reference sequence). V lost 2 bases, J lost 3 bases, and 3 bases stayed unmatched. The CDR3 nucleotides are TGTGCCAGCAGCTTTTCGGACAGGGGGCACTATGGCTACACCTTC. It specifies CASSFSDRGHYGYTF.

The chain combines TRBV19 with TRBJ2-1; 13 nucleotides agree with TRBD2. Trimming took 0 bases from V and 7 from J; bases not matched to a gene: 12. Germline V gene data show CDR1 as LNHDA and CDR2 as SQIVND (reference sequence). The CDR3 length is 19 residues. In DNA form, the CDR3 reads TGTGCCAGTAGTATAGATCCCCCTCCACTAGCGGGGGGGCTGAATGAGCAGTTCTTC. Protein product: CASSIDPPPLAGGLNEQFF.

J is TRBJ2-1 and V is TRBV6-5; TRBD2 aligns across 11 bases. The CDR3 runs to 16 residues. CDR1 is MNHEY, CDR2 SVGAGI, per germline. The junction had 7 bases not matched to a gene; V was cut back by 4 bases and J by 5 bases. For the CDR3, the DNA is TGTGCCAGCAGTTCTTTAGCGGGAGGGCCCCACAATGAGCAGTTCTTC. Protein product: CASSSLAGGPHNEQFF.

This clone was recorded a few times. The genes are TRBV4-1 and TRBJ2-2; possibly TRBD2 for D (6 bases). The CDR3 extends over 16 amino acids. Germline V gene sequence: CDR1 MGHRA, CDR2 YSYEKL. V lost 1 base, J lost 0 bases, and 9 bases lay in between. CDR3 sequence: CASSQVGTSNTGELFF. For the CDR3, the DNA is TGCGCCAGCAGCCAAGTGGGGACTTCGAACACCGGGGAGCTGTTTTTT.

The J gene is TRBJ1-1, the V gene TRBV7-8; 7 nucleotides line up with TRBD1. Losses at the gene ends were 2 bases for V and 5 bases for J; bases not matched to a gene: 2. Per germline, CDR1 SGHVS and CDR2 FQNEAQ. The CDR3 sequence is 13 residues long. Here the CDR3 reads CASSLHRGTEAFF. CDR3 DNA: TGTGCCAGCAGCTTACACAGGGGAACTGAAGCTTTCTTT.